This entry concerns a single T cell receptor beta chain. RNA in amounts of roughly 0.5 to 1 ug was reverse transcribed with random hexamers. The method of amplification for TCR beta CDR3 was immunoSEQ multiplex PCR, covering 54 Vbeta and 13 Jbeta. TCRdb analysed the immunoSEQ multiplex PCR reads with MiXCR anew, one entry per CDR3 protein. The data show 110,000 or so distinct CDR3 sequences, with 92% seen just once and about 0.14% held by the top ten. TCR beta from blood CD8+ and CD4+ T cells was sequenced. Healthy donors acted as controls, with matching for age and sex. Trimming left V 1 base short and J 5 bases short, with 11 bases between. Germline values: CDR1 SGHVS, CDR2 FQNEAQ. This CDR3 is 14 amino acids long. The data are from a study of CD8 T cells in Susac syndrome.

J is TRBJ1-2 and V is TRBV7-8, with unresolved D. The sequenced sample consisted of CD4+ T cells from PBMCs. This sequence originates from a human donor in good health. The CDR3 nucleotides are TGTGCCAGCAGCTTAGTACAAGGGAAATATGGCTACACCTTC. It specifies CASSLVQGKYGYTF. The full variable domain, its missing parts supplied by reference TRBV7-8 and TRBJ1-2, is GAGVSQSPRYKVAKRGQDVALRCDPISGHVSLFWYQQALGQGPEFLTYFQNEAQLDKSGLPSDRFFAERPEGSVSTLKIQRTQQEDSAVYLCASSLVQGKYGYTFGSGTRLTVV.